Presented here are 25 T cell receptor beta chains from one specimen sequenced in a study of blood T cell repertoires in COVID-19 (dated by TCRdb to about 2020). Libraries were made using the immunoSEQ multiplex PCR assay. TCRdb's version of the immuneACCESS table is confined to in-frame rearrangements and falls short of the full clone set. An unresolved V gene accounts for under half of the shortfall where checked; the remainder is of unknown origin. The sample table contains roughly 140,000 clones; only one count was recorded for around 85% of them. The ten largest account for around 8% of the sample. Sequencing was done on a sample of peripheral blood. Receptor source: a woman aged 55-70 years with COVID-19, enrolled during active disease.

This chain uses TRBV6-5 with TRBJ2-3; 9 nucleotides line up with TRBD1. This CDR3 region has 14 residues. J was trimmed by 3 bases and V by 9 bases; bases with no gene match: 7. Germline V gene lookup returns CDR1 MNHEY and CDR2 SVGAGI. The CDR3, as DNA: TGTGCCAGTACGCCGGGACAGGGTACAGATACGCAGTATTTT. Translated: CASTPGQGTDTQYF.

CDR3: CASSEGPSGGPYEQYF. The CDR3 region has the DNA TGTGCCAGCAGTGAAGGGCCCTCAGGGGGCCCCTACGAGCAGTACTTC. V gene TRBV2 combines with J gene TRBJ2-7, with TRBD1 matching over 8 bases. CDR3 length: 16 residues. Losses at the gene ends were 1 base for V and 2 bases for J; bases not matched to a gene: 7. Per germline, CDR1 SNHLY and CDR2 FYNNEI.

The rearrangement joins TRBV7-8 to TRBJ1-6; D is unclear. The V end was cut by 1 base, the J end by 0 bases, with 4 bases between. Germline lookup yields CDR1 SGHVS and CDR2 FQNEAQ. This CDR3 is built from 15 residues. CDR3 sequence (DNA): TGTGCCAGCAGCTTAGTGAGCTCCTATAATTCACCCCTCCACTTT. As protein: CASSLVSSYNSPLHF.

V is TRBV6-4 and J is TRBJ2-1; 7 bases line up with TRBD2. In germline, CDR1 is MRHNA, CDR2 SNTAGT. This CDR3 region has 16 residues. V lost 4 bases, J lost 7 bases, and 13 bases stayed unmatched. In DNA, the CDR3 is TGTGCCAGCAGTGCCCGTCGGGCTAGCGGATCGAATGAGCAGTTCTTC. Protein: CASSARRASGSNEQFF.

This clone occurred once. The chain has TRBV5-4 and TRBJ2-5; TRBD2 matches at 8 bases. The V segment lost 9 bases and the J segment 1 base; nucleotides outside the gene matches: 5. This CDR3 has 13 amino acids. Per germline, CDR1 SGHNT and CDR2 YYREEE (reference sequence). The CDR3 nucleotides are TGTGCCACCCTTCGGGGGGGCCAAGAGACCCAGTACTTC. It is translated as CATLRGGQETQYF.

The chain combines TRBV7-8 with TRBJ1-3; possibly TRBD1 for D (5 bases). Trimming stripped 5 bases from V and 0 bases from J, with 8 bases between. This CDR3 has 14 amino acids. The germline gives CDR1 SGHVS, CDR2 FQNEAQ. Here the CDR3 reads CASSPGGSGNTIYF. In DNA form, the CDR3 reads TGTGCCAGCAGCCCGGGGGGCTCTGGAAACACCATATATTTT.

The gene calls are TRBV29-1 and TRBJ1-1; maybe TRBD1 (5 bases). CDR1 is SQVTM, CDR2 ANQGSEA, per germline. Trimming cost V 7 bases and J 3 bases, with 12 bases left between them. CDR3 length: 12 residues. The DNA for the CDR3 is TGCAGCGCAGGTCTAGGGGACACTGAAGCTTTCTTT. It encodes CSAGLGDTEAFF.

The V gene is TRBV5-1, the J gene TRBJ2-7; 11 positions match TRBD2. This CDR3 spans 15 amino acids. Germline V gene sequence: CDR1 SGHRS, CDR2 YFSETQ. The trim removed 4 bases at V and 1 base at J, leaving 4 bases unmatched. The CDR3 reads CASSLLAGGSYEQYF. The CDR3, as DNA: TGCGCCAGCAGCCTGCTAGCGGGGGGTTCCTACGAGCAGTACTTC.

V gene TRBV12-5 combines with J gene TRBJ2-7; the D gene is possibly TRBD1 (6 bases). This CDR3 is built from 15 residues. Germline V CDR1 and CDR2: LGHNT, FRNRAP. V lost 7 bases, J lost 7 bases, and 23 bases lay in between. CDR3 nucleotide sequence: TGTGCTAGTGCCCTGGGGGCAGGGACCCATGGGGAGCAGTACTTC. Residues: CASALGAGTHGEQYF.

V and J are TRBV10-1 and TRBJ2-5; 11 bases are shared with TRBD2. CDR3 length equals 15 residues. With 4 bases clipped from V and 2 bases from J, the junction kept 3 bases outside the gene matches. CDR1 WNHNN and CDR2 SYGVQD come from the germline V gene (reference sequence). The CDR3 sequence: CASSVVAGGQETQYF. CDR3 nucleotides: TGCGCCAGCAGTGTTGTAGCGGGGGGGCAAGAGACCCAGTACTTC.

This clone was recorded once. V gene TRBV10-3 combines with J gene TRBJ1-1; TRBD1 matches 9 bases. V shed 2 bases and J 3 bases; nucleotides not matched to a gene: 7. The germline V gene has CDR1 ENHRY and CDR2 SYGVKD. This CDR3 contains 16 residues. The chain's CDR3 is CAISEPGRTGDTEAFF. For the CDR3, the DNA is TGTGCCATCAGTGAGCCGGGTCGGACAGGGGACACTGAAGCTTTCTTT.

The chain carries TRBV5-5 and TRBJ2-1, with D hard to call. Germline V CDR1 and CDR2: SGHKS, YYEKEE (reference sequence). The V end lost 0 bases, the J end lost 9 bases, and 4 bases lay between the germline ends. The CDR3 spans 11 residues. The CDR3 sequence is CASSLEAEQFF. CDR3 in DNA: TGTGCCAGCAGCTTGGAAGCTGAGCAGTTCTTC.

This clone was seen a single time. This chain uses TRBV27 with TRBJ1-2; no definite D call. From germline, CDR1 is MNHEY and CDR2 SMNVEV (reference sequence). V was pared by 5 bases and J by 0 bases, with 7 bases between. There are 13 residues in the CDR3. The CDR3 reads CASSIVANYGYTF. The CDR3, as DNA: TGTGCCAGCAGTATAGTAGCTAACTATGGCTACACCTTC.

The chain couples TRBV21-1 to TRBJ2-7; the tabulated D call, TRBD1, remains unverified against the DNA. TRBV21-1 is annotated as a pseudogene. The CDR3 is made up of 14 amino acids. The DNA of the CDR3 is TGTGCCAGCAGCAAAGTCGGGACAACCACGTTTCCGTACTTC. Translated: CASSKVGTTTFPYF.

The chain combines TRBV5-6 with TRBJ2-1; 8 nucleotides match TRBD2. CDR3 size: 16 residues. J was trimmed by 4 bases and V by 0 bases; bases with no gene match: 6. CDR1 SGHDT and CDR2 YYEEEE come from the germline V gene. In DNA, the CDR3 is TGTGCCAGCAGCTTGGCCGGGGGGGCTGGGTACAATGAGCAGTTCTTC. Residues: CASSLAGGAGYNEQFF.

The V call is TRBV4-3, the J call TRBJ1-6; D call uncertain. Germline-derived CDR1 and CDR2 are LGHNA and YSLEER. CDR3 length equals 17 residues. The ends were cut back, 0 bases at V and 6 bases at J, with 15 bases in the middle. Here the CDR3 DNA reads TGCGCCAGCAGCCAAGATCTGTATGTACAATTTAATTCACCCCTCCACTTT. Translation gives CASSQDLYVQFNSPLHF.

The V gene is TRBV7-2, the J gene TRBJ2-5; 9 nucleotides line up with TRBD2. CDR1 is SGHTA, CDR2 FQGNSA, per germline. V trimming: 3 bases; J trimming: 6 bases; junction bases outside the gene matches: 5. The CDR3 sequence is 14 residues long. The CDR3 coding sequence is TGTGCCAGCAGCTTCACAGCGGGGGGTCAGACCCAGTACTTC. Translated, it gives CASSFTAGGQTQYF. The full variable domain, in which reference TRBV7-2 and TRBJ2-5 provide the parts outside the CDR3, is GAGVSQSPSNKVTEKGKDVELRCDPISGHTALYWYRQSLGQGLEFLIYFQGNSAPDKSGLPSDRFSAERTGGSVSTLTIQRTQQEDSAVYLCASSFTAGGQTQYFGPGTRLLVL.

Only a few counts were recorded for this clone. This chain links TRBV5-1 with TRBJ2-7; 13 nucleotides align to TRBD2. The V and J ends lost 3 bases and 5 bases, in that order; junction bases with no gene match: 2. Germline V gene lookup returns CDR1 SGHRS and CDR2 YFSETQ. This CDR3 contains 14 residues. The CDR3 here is CASSSGTSGNEQYF. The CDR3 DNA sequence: TGCGCCAGCAGCTCCGGGACTAGCGGGAACGAGCAGTACTTC.

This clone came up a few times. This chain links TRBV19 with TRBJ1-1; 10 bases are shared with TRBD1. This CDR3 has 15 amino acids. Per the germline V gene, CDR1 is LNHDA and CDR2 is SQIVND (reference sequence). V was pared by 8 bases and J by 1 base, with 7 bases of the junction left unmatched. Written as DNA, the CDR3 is TGTGCCAGTGCCGGGGACAGGGGCAAGAACACTGAAGCTTTCTTT. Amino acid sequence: CASAGDRGKNTEAFF.

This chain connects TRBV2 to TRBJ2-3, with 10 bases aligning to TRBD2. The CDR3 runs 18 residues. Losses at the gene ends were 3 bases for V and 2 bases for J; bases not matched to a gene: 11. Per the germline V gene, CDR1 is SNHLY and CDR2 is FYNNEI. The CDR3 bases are TGTGCCAGCAGTGAGGTCCAGACTAGCGGGCCACACACAGATACGCAGTATTTT. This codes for CASSEVQTSGPHTDTQYF.

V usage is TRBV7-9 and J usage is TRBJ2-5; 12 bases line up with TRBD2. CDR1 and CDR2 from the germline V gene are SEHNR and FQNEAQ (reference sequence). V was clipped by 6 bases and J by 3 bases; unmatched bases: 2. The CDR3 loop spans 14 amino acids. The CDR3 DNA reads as TGTGCCAGCAGACTAGCGGGGGGCGAAGAGACCCAGTACTTC. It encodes CASRLAGGEETQYF.

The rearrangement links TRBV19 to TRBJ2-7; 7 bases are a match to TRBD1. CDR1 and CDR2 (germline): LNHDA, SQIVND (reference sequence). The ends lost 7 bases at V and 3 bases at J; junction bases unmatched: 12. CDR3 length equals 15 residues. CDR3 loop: CASTFLRDRYYEQYF. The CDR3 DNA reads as TGTGCCAGTACCTTCCTCCGGGACAGATACTACGAGCAGTACTTC. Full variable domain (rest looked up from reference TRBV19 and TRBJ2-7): DGGITQSPKYLFRKEGQNVTLSCEQNLNHDAMYWYRQDPGQGLRLIYYSQIVNDFQKGDIAEGYSVSREKKESFPLTVTSAQKNPTAFYLCASTFLRDRYYEQYFGPGTRLTVT.

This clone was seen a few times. The CDR3 DNA reads TGTGCCAGCAGCTTAACAGGGGGATTGCGGAACACTGAAGCTTTCTTT. It codes for CASSLTGGLRNTEAFF. This sequence joins TRBV7-9 and TRBJ1-1; 8 positions agree with TRBD1. The germline gives CDR1 SEHNR, CDR2 FQNEAQ (reference sequence). The trim removed 2 bases at V and 1 base at J, leaving 6 bases unmatched. This CDR3 has 16 residues.

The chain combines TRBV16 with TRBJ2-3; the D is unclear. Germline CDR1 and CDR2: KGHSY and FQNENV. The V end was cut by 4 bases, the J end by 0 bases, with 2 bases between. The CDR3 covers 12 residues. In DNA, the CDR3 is TGTGCCAGCAGCCCTAGCACAGATACGCAGTATTTT. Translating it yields CASSPSTDTQYF.

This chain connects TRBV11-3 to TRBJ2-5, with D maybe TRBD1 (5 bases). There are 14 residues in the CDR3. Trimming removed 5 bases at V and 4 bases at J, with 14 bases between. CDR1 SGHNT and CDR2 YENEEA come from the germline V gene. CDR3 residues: CASSPDIFSETQYF. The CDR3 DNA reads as TGTGCCAGCAGCCCGGACATATTTTCAGAGACCCAGTACTTC. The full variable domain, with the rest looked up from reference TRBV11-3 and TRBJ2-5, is EAGVVQSPRYKIIEKKQPVAFWCNPISGHNTLYWYLQNLGQGPELLIRYENEEAVDDSQLPKDRFSAERLKGVDSTLKIQPAELGDSAVYLCASSPDIFSETQYFGPGTRLLVL.